The text below deals with one TCR beta chain. The antigen is unknown. This sample was taken from a study of blood T cells in healthy people across ages. The study's findings and limits: It was held that the diversity estimates obtained from one million T cells were underestimates.

A sample-barcoded 5' primer and a J-beta primer mix were used in a second PCR of about 7 to 12 cycles. TCRdb re-derived calls from the 5' RACE reads in MiXCR, one entry per CDR3 protein. The sample contains about 1,800,000 distinct CDR3 sequences, approximately 28% of which appear only once. CDR1 is MRHNA and CDR2 is SNTAGT in the germline V gene. The CDR3 consists of 14 residues. The V end lost 4 bases, the J end lost 4 bases, and 13 bases lay between the germline ends. The sequencing sample was made of blood. The TCR originated in a woman in her 30s in good health. This chain connects TRBV6-4 to TRBJ1-2; weak D call: TRBD1 (5 bases). CDR3: CASSARGIGYGYTF. Written as DNA, the CDR3 is TGTGCCAGCAGTGCGAGGGGAATCGGCTATGGCTACACCTTC.